This TCR beta chain was identified during a study of cytomegalovirus exposure and HLA in healthy donors. Across the whole study: From donors who were HLA-typed, an early data release held 81 million or so unique TCRs.

Study-wide results and caveats: Being productive about 90% or about 30% of the time was typical of most TCR beta V segments in an earlier analysis. The study recorded 150 to 200 TCR beta chains that were cytomegalovirus-associated.

Vbeta (60) and Jbeta (13) primers were used in the PCR. Sequenced by immunoSEQ multiplex PCR; TCRdb stores in-frame clones only, minus some. The data contain about 150,000 clones, over 60% of them seen just once; the ten biggest clones take up about an eighth. Worth noting for this clone: Its specificity is not known.

Donors in the study were healthy people who gave bone marrow. The sample was PBMCs. The receptor comes from a man aged 35-49 years in good health and CMV-seropositive.

Here the CDR3 reads CASGTGRPYNEQFF. CDR3 bases: TGTGCCAGCGGGACAGGGCGGCCCTACAATGAGCAGTTCTTC. This chain connects TRBV11-2 to TRBJ2-1, with TRBD1 identical over 9 bases. The CDR3 loop spans 14 amino acids. CDR1 and CDR2 (germline): SGHAT, FQNNGV. V was pared by 8 bases and J by 2 bases, with 4 bases of the junction left unmatched.